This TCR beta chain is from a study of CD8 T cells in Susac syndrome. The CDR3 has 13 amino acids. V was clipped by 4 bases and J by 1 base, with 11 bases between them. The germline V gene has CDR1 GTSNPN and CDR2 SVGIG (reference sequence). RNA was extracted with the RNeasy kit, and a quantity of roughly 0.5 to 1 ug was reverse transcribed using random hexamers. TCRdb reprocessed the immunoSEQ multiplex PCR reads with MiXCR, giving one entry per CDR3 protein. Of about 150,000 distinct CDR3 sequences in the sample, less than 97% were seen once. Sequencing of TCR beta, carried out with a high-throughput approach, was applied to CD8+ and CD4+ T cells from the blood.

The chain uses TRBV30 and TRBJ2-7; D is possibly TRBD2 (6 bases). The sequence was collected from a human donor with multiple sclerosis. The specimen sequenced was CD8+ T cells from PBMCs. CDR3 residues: CAWTWGRSYEQYF. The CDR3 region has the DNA TGTGCCTGGACTTGGGGGAGGTCCTACGAGCAGTACTTC. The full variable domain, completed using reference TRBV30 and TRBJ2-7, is SQTIHQWPATLVQPVGSPLSLECTVEGTSNPNLYWYRQAAGRGLQLLFYSVGIGQISSEVPQNLSASRPQDRQFILSSKKLLLSDSGFYLCAWTWGRSYEQYFGPGTRLTVT.